The present entry profiles one TCR beta chain with its context. The data belong to a study of neoadjuvant anti-PD-1 for oral cavity cancer. Sequencing used immunoSEQ multiplex PCR; TCRdb keeps in-frame clones, though not all of them. This table holds about 16,000 clones, about three fifths found once. Sequencing used PBMCs, obtained before nivolumab (anti-PD-1) treatment. This receptor was obtained from a person aged 40-85 years with oral cavity squamous cell carcinoma.

As DNA, the CDR3 is TGTGCCAGTAGTGCCAGCGGGGGGTCAGAGACCCAGTACTTC. This sequence encodes CASSASGGSETQYF. The chain combines TRBV19 with TRBJ2-5, with 9 bases identical to TRBD2. The CDR3 consists of 14 residues. V lost 5 bases and J lost 4; bases outside the gene matches: 5. Per the germline V gene, CDR1 is LNHDA and CDR2 is SQIVND (reference sequence).